A selection of T cell receptor beta chains follows, all from one sample in a study of shared clonotypes between healthy human individuals. TCRdb keeps only in-frame clones here, not all; method: immunoSEQ multiplex PCR. The table includes around 1.6 million clones, approximately 98% detected once. The sequenced sample consisted of naive CD4+ T cells sorted from blood. The receptors come from a man aged 30-40 years in good health. CDR3s include the opening cysteine and the closing phenylalanine or tryptophan. Fields, in order: clone size, V gene, D gene, J gene, CDR3 protein, CDR3 DNA. D genes are given only for firm matches. Not all rows give a size; the values are once, few, many and, for expanded clones, a class.

-,TRBV9,-,TRBJ2-3,CASSVTDKDTQYF,TGTGCCAGCAGCGTGACAGACAAAGATACGCAGTATTTT
-,TRBV6-1,-,TRBJ1-3,CASTTGSGNTIYF,TGTGCCAGCACTACTGGCTCTGGAAACACCATATATTTT
-,TRBV5-1,-,TRBJ1-3,CASSLGTHSGNTIYF,TGCGCCAGCAGCTTGGGGACTCACTCTGGAAACACCATATATTTT
-,TRBV2,-,TRBJ2-2,CASSELGTGELFF,TGTGCCAGCAGTGAGCTGGGAACCGGGGAGCTGTTTTTT
-,TRBV11-2,TRBD1,TRBJ1-2,CASSLGGQGADYTF,TGTGCCAGCAGCTTAGGCGGACAGGGGGCAGACTACACCTTC
-,TRBV7-9,-,TRBJ2-7,CASSRGVDEQYF,TGTGCCAGCAGCCGCGGAGTCGACGAGCAGTACTTC
-,TRBV5-1,TRBD2,TRBJ2-1,CASTSGLASYNEQFF,TGCGCCAGCACCTCTGGACTAGCCTCCTACAATGAGCAGTTCTTC
-,TRBV11-2,TRBD2,TRBJ2-1,CASSPPPRISGGSEQFF,TGTGCCAGCAGCCCTCCCCCGCGTATTAGCGGGGGGTCGGAGCAGTTCTTC
-,TRBV10-3,TRBD2,TRBJ2-1,CAISALAGVSEQFF,TGTGCCATCAGTGCCCTAGCGGGAGTATCTGAGCAGTTCTTC
-,TRBV15,TRBD1,TRBJ2-5,CATSSRTGEQETQYF,TGTGCCACCAGCAGCAGGACAGGGGAACAAGAGACCCAGTACTTC
-,TRBV9,-,TRBJ2-3,CASSVDGARTSTDTQYF,TGTGCCAGCAGCGTAGACGGTGCGCGAACTAGCACAGATACGCAGTATTTT
-,TRBV6-1,TRBD2,TRBJ2-3,CASMAGVSTDTQYF,TGTGCCAGCATGGCGGGGGTAAGCACAGATACGCAGTATTTT
-,TRBV18,-,TRBJ1-2,CASSPLDKDGYTF,TGTGCCAGCTCACCACTGGATAAGGACGGCTACACCTTC
-,TRBV10-2,TRBD2,TRBJ2-1,CASSEILAGLGGQFF,TGCGCCAGCAGTGAGATCCTAGCGGGACTGGGAGGGCAGTTCTTC
-,TRBV7-2,TRBD2,TRBJ2-7,CASSSGLASPYEQYF,TGTGCCAGCAGCTCTGGACTAGCATCCCCCTACGAGCAGTACTTC
-,TRBV14,-,TRBJ1-1,CASSPFRHTEAFF,TGTGCCAGCAGCCCTTTCCGGCACACTGAAGCTTTCTTT
-,TRBV7-2,TRBD2,TRBJ2-1,CASSTGSGSYNEQFF,TGTGCCAGCAGCACTGGAAGCGGGAGTTACAATGAGCAGTTCTTC
-,TRBV29-1,TRBD1,TRBJ1-4,CSVEDRVIEKLFF,TGCAGCGTAGAGGACAGGGTGATTGAAAAACTGTTTTTT
-,TRBV7-9,TRBD1,TRBJ2-7,CASSFPQGGEQYF,TGTGCCAGCAGCTTCCCACAGGGGGGCGAGCAGTACTTC
-,TRBV2,-,TRBJ1-1,CASISGGVNTEAFF,TGTGCCAGCATCTCGGGAGGGGTGAACACTGAAGCTTTCTTT
-,TRBV7-8,TRBD1,TRBJ2-2,CASSLAQGENGELFF,TGTGCCAGCAGCTTAGCACAGGGGGAGAACGGGGAGCTGTTTTTT
-,TRBV5-1,-,TRBJ1-1,CASSLSGPEAFF,TGCGCCAGCAGCTTGTCGGGTCCTGAAGCTTTCTTT
-,TRBV6-1,-,TRBJ1-1,CASSTSPGVGTEAFF,TGTGCCAGCAGTACCTCTCCAGGGGTAGGCACTGAAGCTTTCTTT
-,TRBV5-1,-,TRBJ1-1,CASSLETNTEAFF,TGCGCCAGCAGCTTGGAAACAAACACTGAAGCTTTCTTT
-,TRBV11-3,-,TRBJ2-3,CASSFSADSTDTQYF,TGTGCCAGCAGCTTTAGCGCGGATAGCACAGATACGCAGTATTTT
-,TRBV11-2,-,TRBJ1-1,CASSLVKSSNTEAFF,TGTGCCAGCAGCTTAGTCAAAAGCTCGAACACTGAAGCTTTCTTT
-,TRBV15,-,TRBJ2-6,CATSRARGAVLTF,TGTGCCACCAGCAGGGCCCGGGGCGCCGTCCTGACTTTC
-,TRBV5-1,-,TRBJ1-5,CASSPGGVNQPQHF,TGCGCCAGCAGCCCGGGGGGCGTCAATCAGCCCCAGCATTTT
-,TRBV7-9,-,TRBJ1-5,CASSLGVGAQPQHF,TGTGCCAGCAGCTTGGGGGTGGGAGCCCAGCCCCAGCATTTT
-,TRBV4-1,TRBD2,TRBJ2-5,CASSQDPAGSLQETQYF,TGCGCCAGCAGCCAAGATCCAGCGGGGAGCCTCCAAGAGACCCAGTACTTC
once,TRBV18,-,TRBJ2-1,CASSPDQHRGNEQFF,TGTGCCAGCTCACCGGATCAGCACCGAGGGAATGAGCAGTTCTTC
once,TRBV5-1,-,TRBJ2-5,CASSLHETQYF,TGCGCCAGCAGCTTGCATGAGACCCAGTACTTC
-,TRBV7-9,-,TRBJ2-7,CASSKESSYEQYF,TGTGCCAGCAGCAAGGAGTCCTCCTACGAGCAGTACTTC
-,TRBV10-3,-,TRBJ1-1,CAIGGYTEAFF,TGTGCCATCGGGGGTTACACTGAAGCTTTCTTT
-,TRBV5-4,-,TRBJ2-7,CASSFVQGLGEQYF,TGTGCCAGCAGCTTCGTCCAGGGGCTAGGTGAGCAGTACTTC
-,TRBV30,-,TRBJ1-1,CAWRHLNTEAFF,TGTGCCTGGCGACACCTGAACACTGAAGCTTTCTTT
-,TRBV9,TRBD2,TRBJ2-2,CASSVQIAGGNTGELFF,TGTGCCAGCAGCGTACAGATTGCGGGAGGGAACACCGGGGAGCTGTTTTTT
-,TRBV19,TRBD1,TRBJ2-6,CASSIRQGLTSGANVLTF,TGTGCCAGTAGTATCCGACAGGGCTTAACCTCTGGGGCCAACGTCCTGACTTTC
-,TRBV21-1,-,TRBJ2-4,CARHKTREATGAKNIQYF,TGTGCCAGACATAAAACTAGGGAGGCCACCGGGGCCAAAAACATTCAGTACTTC
-,TRBV7-2,TRBD2,TRBJ2-3,CASSLGGADTQYF,TGTGCCAGCAGCTTGGGAGGGGCAGATACGCAGTATTTT
once,TRBV14,-,TRBJ2-7,CASSLVGGQGPLEQYF,TGTGCCAGCAGCCTCGTCGGAGGGCAGGGCCCCCTCGAGCAGTACTTC
-,TRBV18,TRBD2,TRBJ2-1,CASSPPSLAVYNEQFF,TGTGCCAGCTCACCACCGAGTCTAGCGGTCTACAATGAGCAGTTCTTC
-,TRBV19,-,TRBJ1-2,CASSYRGFSYGYTF,TGTGCCAGTAGCTACCGGGGTTTTTCCTATGGCTACACCTTC
-,TRBV2,-,TRBJ1-2,CASSGDSYGYTF,TGTGCCAGCAGTGGTGACAGCTATGGCTACACCTTC
-,TRBV7-9,-,TRBJ2-7,CASSSNRDRHEQYF,TGTGCCAGCAGCTCAAACCGCGACCGACACGAGCAGTACTTC
once,TRBV10-3,TRBD2,TRBJ2-7,CAISEPGLAGEYRSYEQYF,TGTGCCATCAGTGAGCCGGGACTAGCGGGAGAATATAGATCCTACGAGCAGTACTTC